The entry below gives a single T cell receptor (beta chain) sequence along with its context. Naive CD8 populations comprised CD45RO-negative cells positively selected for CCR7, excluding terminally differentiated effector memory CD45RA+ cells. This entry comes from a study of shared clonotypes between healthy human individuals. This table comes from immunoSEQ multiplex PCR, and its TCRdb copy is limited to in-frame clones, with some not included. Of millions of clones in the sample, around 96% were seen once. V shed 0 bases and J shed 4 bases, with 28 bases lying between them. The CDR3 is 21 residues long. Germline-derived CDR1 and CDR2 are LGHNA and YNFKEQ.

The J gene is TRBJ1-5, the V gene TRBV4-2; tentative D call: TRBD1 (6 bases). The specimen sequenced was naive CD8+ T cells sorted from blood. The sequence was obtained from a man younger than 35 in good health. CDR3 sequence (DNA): TGTGCCAGCAGCCAAGATTTTCAGGGGAACTTCGTAAGTAGGATGAATCAGCCCCAGCATTTT. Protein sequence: CASSQDFQGNFVSRMNQPQHF.